This TCR beta chain was sequenced for a study of radiotherapy plus CTLA-4 blockade in lung cancer. The study's findings and limits: Some TCR clones had been derived from tumors. These clones expanded in peripheral blood after radiotherapy plus ipilimumab.

The ends were cut back, 5 bases at V and 4 bases at J, with 7 bases in the middle. Germline values: CDR1 SEHNR, CDR2 FQNEAQ (reference sequence). The CDR3 is 12 residues long. This clone was detected only once. Antigen unknown. The protocol was immunoSEQ multiplex PCR, while the TCRdb copy is restricted to in-frame clones and leaves out a portion. The sample has about 120,000 clones, over 80% seen once. Here the sequenced sample was peripheral blood, taken from a patient treated with radiotherapy plus ipilimumab. The chain has TRBV7-9 and TRBJ2-3; D gene uncertain. The origin of this receptor is a human donor with non-small cell lung cancer that progressed on radiotherapy plus ipilimumab. The chain's CDR3 is CASSPAPDTQYF. The CDR3 bases are TGTGCCAGCAGCCCCGCGCCAGATACGCAGTATTTT.